Below are 21 T cell receptor beta chains sequenced from a single sample in a study of T-cell memory formation after mild COVID-19. TCRdb processed the 5' RACE reads anew with MiXCR; each CDR3 protein has one entry. Of more than 150,000 distinct CDR3 sequences in the sample, approximately 17% were seen once. The sample consisted of PBMCs or a T cell subset sorted from them (not recorded which). Receptors were obtained from a man aged 18 to 30 who had mild COVID-19 (a few samples of this study predate the infection). Cell type and time point are not known.

The chain carries TRBV29-1 and TRBJ2-3; D tentatively reads TRBD1 or TRBD2 (5 bases each). Per the germline V gene, CDR1 is SQVTM and CDR2 is ANQGSEA. V lost 5 bases to trimming and J lost 6 bases, with 9 bases between them. The CDR3 is 11 residues long. The CDR3 is CSVRWGDTQYF. The CDR3 bases are TGCAGCGTTCGTTGGGGGGATACGCAGTATTTT.

CDR3 protein: CATDGDRVPYGEQFF. As DNA, the CDR3 is TGTGCCACCGACGGGGACAGGGTGCCCTACGGTGAGCAGTTCTTC. The J gene is TRBJ2-1, the V gene TRBV10-3; 9 bases fit TRBD1. With V trimmed by 10 bases and J by 9 bases, 16 bases remained unmatched. This CDR3 has 15 amino acids. From germline, CDR1 is ENHRY and CDR2 SYGVKD.

This chain connects TRBV5-1 to TRBJ1-6; TRBD1 is a possible D gene (5 bases). In germline, CDR1 is SGHRS, CDR2 YFSETQ. Between the trimmed V and J ends, which lost 7 bases and 7 bases, there was a span of 12 bases. CDR3 length: 13 amino acids. CDR3: CASRIWGNSPLHF. CDR3 sequence (DNA): TGCGCCAGCCGTATTTGGGGCAATTCACCCCTCCACTTT.

The chain has TRBV19 and TRBJ2-1; TRBD1 matches 7 bases. Germline CDR1 reads LNHDA; CDR2 reads SQIVND (reference sequence). This CDR3 has 13 amino acids. The ends lost 6 bases at V and 9 bases at J; junction bases unmatched: 8. Here the CDR3 reads CASSLDRRSEQFF. The DNA for the CDR3 is TGTGCCAGTAGCCTGGACAGGAGGAGTGAGCAGTTCTTC.

This chain's CDR3 is CATRRQAGDTQYF. For the CDR3, the DNA is TGTGCCACCAGAAGGCAGGCCGGAGATACGCAGTATTTT. This chain links TRBV24-1 with TRBJ2-3; no clear D gene. Germline CDR1 is KGHDR and CDR2 is SFDVKD. The length of the CDR3 is 13 residues. Trimming left V 7 bases short and J 5 bases short, with 12 bases between.

This clonotype appeared a few times. V gene TRBV6-2 or TRBV6-3 combines with J gene TRBJ2-7; 8 bases align to TRBD1. The CDR3 extends over 15 amino acids. V lost 10 bases, J lost 4 bases, and 15 bases stayed unmatched. Germline V gene sequence: CDR1 MNHEY, CDR2 SVGEGT. Written as DNA, the CDR3 is TGTGCCATGAGACAGGGGTCCTTCGCGCAGTACGAGCAGTACTTC. As protein: CAMRQGSFAQYEQYF.

This chain connects TRBV7-6 to TRBJ2-7; TRBD1 is a possible D gene (5 bases). The ends were cut back, 1 base at V and 2 bases at J, with 9 bases in the middle. Germline values: CDR1 SGHVS, CDR2 FNYEAQ. The CDR3 length is 14 residues. The DNA of the CDR3 is TGTGCCAGCAGCTTAGGCAGGGATCCCTACGAGCAGTACTTC. This sequence encodes CASSLGRDPYEQYF.

The J gene is TRBJ2-1, the V gene TRBV6-2 or TRBV6-3; D is undetermined. In germline, CDR1 is MNHEY, CDR2 SVGEGT. The CDR3 consists of 13 residues. V lost 6 bases to trimming and J lost 4 bases, with 10 bases between them. CDR3 DNA: TGTGCCAGCAGCCAAGACCCTTACAATGAGCAGTTCTTC. It codes for CASSQDPYNEQFF.

This chain links TRBV5-1 with TRBJ2-1; D remains ambiguous. This CDR3 contains 13 residues. Germline CDR1 and CDR2: SGHRS and YFSETQ. Trimming left V 0 bases short and J 6 bases short, with 7 bases between. This CDR3 reads CASSLGLFNEQFF. DNA for the CDR3: TGCGCCAGCAGCTTGGGACTTTTCAATGAGCAGTTCTTC.

This chain joins TRBV3-1 and TRBJ1-1; 8 nucleotides align to TRBD1. The CDR3 runs to 12 residues. Germline V CDR1 and CDR2: LGHDT, YNNKEL (reference sequence). The J segment lost 8 bases and the V segment lost 4 bases, leaving 3 bases of the junction unmatched. The CDR3 reads CASSPTGGEAFF. The CDR3 region has the DNA TGTGCCAGCAGCCCTACAGGGGGGGAAGCTTTCTTT. Drawing the rest from reference TRBV3-1 and TRBJ1-1, the complete variable domain is DTAVSQTPKYLVTQMGNDKSIKCEQNLGHDTMYWYKQDSKKFLKIMFSYNNKELIINETVPNRFSPKSPDKAHLNLHINSLELGDSAVYFCASSPTGGEAFFGQGTRLTVV.

The table lists this clonotype with a few counts. The chain is built from TRBV15 and TRBJ2-7; maybe TRBD1 (6 bases). From germline, CDR1 is LNHNV and CDR2 YYDKDF (reference sequence). The CDR3 is made up of 13 amino acids. V shed 5 bases and J shed 9 bases, with 17 bases lying between them. CDR3 bases: TGTGCCACCAGCTTAAGCAGACAGGTCAGGCAGTACGTC. Its translation is CATSLSRQVRQYV.

The V and J genes are TRBV3-1 and TRBJ2-5; 10 bases align to TRBD2. CDR1 and CDR2 (germline): LGHDT, YNNKEL (reference sequence). V was pared by 0 bases and J by 13 bases, with 5 bases of the junction left unmatched. CDR3 length equals 13 residues. In nucleotides, the CDR3 is TGTGCCAGCAGCCAAGACCTCTCTAGCGGGGGGTACTTC. It encodes CASSQDLSSGGYF.

The CDR3 loop reads CASLGRGRKKLFF. The CDR3 region has the DNA TGTGCCAGCTTGGGCAGGGGGCGCAAAAAACTGTTTTTT. The rearrangement links TRBV2 to TRBJ1-4, with TRBD1 matching over 8 bases. CDR1 is SNHLY and CDR2 is FYNNEI in the germline V gene. The V and J ends lost 8 bases and 9 bases, in that order; junction bases with no gene match: 8. The CDR3 has 13 amino acids.

This chain links TRBV12-3 or TRBV12-4 with TRBJ2-5; no definite D call. Trimming pared 3 bases from V and 5 bases from J, leaving 10 bases between. This CDR3 is built from 13 residues. CDR3 bases: TGTGCCAGCAGTTTTGCTTTGATTGAGACCCAGTACTTC. Protein product: CASSFALIETQYF.

This clonotype was detected only a few times. CDR3 in DNA: TGTGCCAGCAGTCCGACAGGCGCCTATGGCTACACCTTC. It codes for CASSPTGAYGYTF. The chain joins TRBV12-3 or TRBV12-4 to TRBJ1-2, with D possibly TRBD1 on 6 matching bases. The CDR3 loop spans 13 amino acids. V was clipped by 5 bases and J by 4 bases, with 11 bases between them.

The chain employs TRBV20-1 and TRBJ2-5, with D possibly matching TRBD2 (6 bases). This CDR3 has 15 residues. V lost 0 bases and J 1 base, leaving 12 bases between the germline ends. Germline CDR1 is DFQATT and CDR2 is SNEGSKA (reference sequence). The CDR3 sequence: CSARDWAGIQETQYF. The CDR3 coding sequence is TGCAGTGCTAGAGATTGGGCGGGGATCCAAGAGACCCAGTACTTC.

With regard to this clonotype: An end of the junction does not agree with germline; a read error may underlie this. The chain has TRBV29-1 and TRBJ1-5; D unclear. Germline V gene data show CDR1 as SQVTM and CDR2 as ANQGSEA. The CDR3 length is 13 residues. The CDR3 DNA reads TGCAGCGCCAGGACCGTCCCGGATCAGCCCCAGCAATTT. It yields the protein CSARTVPDQPQQF. The full variable domain, with the rest looked up from reference TRBV29-1 and TRBJ1-5, is SAVISQKPSRDICQRGTSLTIQCQVDSQVTMMFWYRQQPGQSLTLIATANQGSEATYESGFVIDKFPISRPNLTFSTLTVSNMSPEDSSIYLCSARTVPDQPQQFGDGTRLSIL.

This clonotype turned up a few times. The rearrangement links TRBV5-1 to TRBJ1-2; D is undetermined. This CDR3 spans 14 amino acids. Per germline, CDR1 SGHRS and CDR2 YFSETQ. Trimming stripped 4 bases from V and 0 bases from J, with 10 bases between. The CDR3 loop is CASSAGPTNYGYTF. CDR3 DNA sequence: TGCGCCAGCAGCGCCGGACCTACTAACTATGGCTACACCTTC.

In this sample, this clonotype turned up a few times. The chain has TRBV5-1 and TRBJ2-5; 12 nucleotides match TRBD2. CDR3 size: 17 residues. CDR1 is SGHRS and CDR2 is YFSETQ in the germline V gene. Trimming at V came to 4 bases and at J to 4 bases, leaving 11 bases not matched to a gene. The CDR3 region is CASSLWASGGATETQYF. CDR3 DNA sequence: TGCGCCAGCAGCCTGTGGGCTAGCGGGGGGGCAACAGAGACCCAGTACTTC. Together with reference TRBV5-1 and TRBJ2-5, the CDR3 gives the full variable domain: KAGVTQTPRYLIKTRGQQVTLSCSPISGHRSVSWYQQTPGQGLQFLFEYFSETQRNKGNFPGRFSGRQFSNSRSEMNVSTLELGDSALYLCASSLWASGGATETQYFGPGTRLLVL.

This clonotype was observed a few times. The V gene is TRBV6-5, the J gene TRBJ2-3, with 7 positions matching TRBD2. Germline-derived CDR1 and CDR2 are MNHEY and SVGAGI. This CDR3 has 15 residues. V trimming: 6 bases; J trimming: 6 bases; junction bases outside the gene matches: 12. This CDR3 reads CASSSGLGGVDTQYF. In DNA, the CDR3 is TGTGCCAGCAGCTCAGGACTAGGCGGTGTGGATACGCAGTATTTT.

The chain uses TRBV7-2 and TRBJ2-5; TRBD1 or TRBD2 may be the D gene (5 bases each). There are 14 residues in the CDR3. The V and J ends lost 0 bases and 3 bases respectively, with 8 bases between them. Germline-derived CDR1 and CDR2 are SGHTA and FQGNSA. The CDR3: CASSLATAEETQYF. The CDR3, as DNA: TGTGCCAGCAGCTTAGCGACAGCGGAAGAGACCCAGTACTTC. The full variable domain, rest sourced from reference TRBV7-2 and TRBJ2-5, is GAGVSQSPSNKVTEKGKDVELRCDPISGHTALYWYRQSLGQGLEFLIYFQGNSAPDKSGLPSDRFSAERTGGSVSTLTIQRTQQEDSAVYLCASSLATAEETQYFGPGTRLLVL.